This TCR beta chain was sequenced during a study of T cells in Graves' hyperthyroidism and ophthalmopathy. At the level of the study: Initial diagnosis, before any treatment, was when peripheral blood was collected. Notes on the study in general: Classification by a 13 V-J model distinguished ophthalmopathy from stable hyperthyroidism. Clonotypes that were expanded in thyroid above 0.001 mostly appeared in blood too.

The CDR3 has 14 residues. Trimming shortened V by 6 bases and J by 1 base, and 15 bases separated the two germline ends. Germline lookup yields CDR1 DFQATT and CDR2 SNEGSKA (reference sequence). This clonotype has a count of ten or more. Its antigen remains unknown. TCR beta CDR3 regions were amplified from RNA. The primer set for the first-round RT-PCR of the TCR CDR3 was HTBI. TCRdb re-called the multiplex PCR reads through MiXCR, storing one row per CDR3 protein. The sample carries 700,000 to 950,000 distinct CDR3 sequences, 30% to 40% recorded once. Together with thyroid ultrasound, orbital computed tomography, serum thyroxine and TRAb, clinical symptoms were used for diagnoses.

The source of this sequence is a woman in her thirties or forties with Graves' hyperthyroidism. Sequenced: blood. V usage is TRBV20-1 and J usage is TRBJ2-5; no definite D call. The CDR3 DNA reads TGCAGTGCCTACCTCCCGGCCCTCCAAGAGACCCAGTACTTC. Its protein is CSAYLPALQETQYF.